Each of the 16 T cell receptor beta chains below was sequenced from the same sample in a study of shared clonotypes between healthy human individuals. Produced via immunoSEQ multiplex PCR; TCRdb's table is partial and in-frame only. This table has approximately 240,000 clones, under 80% appearing once. The specimen was memory CD4+ T cells sorted from blood. This sample's subset: CD45RA-negative fraction. These receptors were taken from a man under 40 in good health.

This clone has more than one count but fewer than ten. This CDR3 is also generated by other DNA sequences in the sample. The chain combines TRBV4-3 with TRBJ2-7; 7 bases line up with TRBD2. V trimming: 0 bases; J trimming: 5 bases; junction bases outside the gene matches: 4. This CDR3 comprises 14 residues. Germline assignment: CDR1 LGHNA and CDR2 YSLEER. CDR3 protein: CASSQDPTSDEQYF. The CDR3 nucleotides read TGCGCCAGCAGCCAAGACCCAACTAGCGACGAGCAGTACTTC.

The chain links TRBV28 to TRBJ2-5; D is possibly TRBD2 (5 bases). This CDR3 contains 15 residues. From germline, CDR1 is MDHEN and CDR2 SYDVKM. Trimming took off 2 bases at V and 1 base at J, with 11 bases between the two ends. This CDR3 is CASSLSGRVQETQYF. The CDR3 coding sequence is TGTGCCAGCAGTTTAAGTGGGCGGGTCCAAGAGACCCAGTACTTC.

Of note for this clone: This sequence may be a read error, since a much larger clone differs from it by one base. V and J are TRBV7-2 and TRBJ2-5; D may be TRBD2 (6 bases). CDR3 length: 14 residues. V lost 5 bases, J lost 7 bases, and 17 bases lay in between. Per the germline V gene, CDR1 is SGHTA and CDR2 is FQGNSA. The CDR3 DNA is TGTACCAGCAGCGAAAACAGCGGGCTGGGGACCCAGTACTTC. This sequence encodes CTSSENSGLGTQYF.

The CDR3 sequence is CASSGSYPLAEQFF. The CDR3 bases are TGTGCCAGCAGCGGTAGCTACCCCCTAGCTGAGCAGTTCTTC. V gene TRBV9 combines with J gene TRBJ2-1; TRBD2 is a possible D gene (5 bases). The CDR3 is 14 residues long. The germline V gene has CDR1 SGDLS and CDR2 YYNGEE. V lost 3 bases, J lost 9 bases, and 16 bases lay in between.

Comment on this clone: The same CDR3 arises from other DNA sequences in this sample as well. The V call is TRBV9, the J call TRBJ1-1; D is uncertain. This CDR3 is built from 14 residues. V lost 4 bases to trimming and J lost 1 base, with 11 bases between them. The germline V gene encodes CDR1 SGDLS and CDR2 YYNGEE. The CDR3 nucleotides are TGTGCCAGCAGCACCGGTCACGCGAACACTGAAGCTTTCTTT. It yields the protein CASSTGHANTEAFF.

The chain uses TRBV9 and TRBJ2-1; TRBD2 matches 8 bases. The V segment lost 5 bases and the J segment 4 bases; nucleotides outside the gene matches: 8. There are 15 residues in the CDR3. Germline values: CDR1 SGDLS, CDR2 YYNGEE. The DNA of the CDR3 is TGTGCCAGCAGGCTGGGACCTAGCGGGTACAATGAGCAGTTCTTC. Translated: CASRLGPSGYNEQFF.

This clone was counted a few times. The chain has TRBV14 and TRBJ2-1; either TRBD1 or TRBD2 may supply D (6 bases each). The CDR3 has 15 residues. The V end lost 4 bases, the J end lost 10 bases, and 20 bases lay between the germline ends. Per germline, CDR1 SGHDN and CDR2 FVKESK. CDR3 DNA: TGTGCCAGCAGCCTCGCAGGGGACTGGCGGGTGGAGCAGTTCTTC. It translates to CASSLAGDWRVEQFF.

Only one count was recorded for this clone. J is TRBJ2-3 and V is TRBV7-9; D possibly corresponds to TRBD1 (6 bases). The CDR3 consists of 14 residues. Germline V gene lookup returns CDR1 SEHNR and CDR2 FQNEAQ (reference sequence). Trimming shortened V by 5 bases and J by 6 bases, and 15 bases separated the two germline ends. The CDR3 nucleotides are TGTGCCAGCAGCCCCCGACAGGAATCGGATACGCAGTATTTT. This sequence encodes CASSPRQESDTQYF. Drawing the rest from reference TRBV7-9 and TRBJ2-3, the complete variable domain is DTGVSQNPRHKITKRGQNVTFRCDPISEHNRLYWYRQTLGQGPEFLTYFQNEAQLEKSRLLSDRFSAERPKGSFSTLEIQRTEQGDSAMYLCASSPRQESDTQYFGPGTRLTVL.

The genes are TRBV7-3 and TRBJ2-7, with D perhaps given as TRBD1 or TRBD2 (6 bases each). The length of the CDR3 is 15 residues. Trimming removed 1 base at V and 0 bases at J, with 10 bases between. Germline V gene sequence: CDR1 SGHTA, CDR2 FQGTGA. As DNA, the CDR3 is TGTGCCAGCAGCTTAATGGGGGGCAGCTCCTACGAGCAGTACTTC. Residues: CASSLMGGSSYEQYF.

J is TRBJ2-2 and V is TRBV9; TRBD2 might be the D (6 bases). With 3 bases removed from V and 7 bases from J, the gap between germline ends came to 19 bases. Per germline, CDR1 SGDLS and CDR2 YYNGEE. This CDR3 comprises 16 residues. The CDR3 nucleotides are TGTGCCAGCAGCGGACTCGGGAGATCTACTGACGGGGAGCTGTTTTTT. It specifies CASSGLGRSTDGELFF.

This chain joins TRBV11-2 and TRBJ2-7; D gene ambiguous. Germline V lookup: CDR1 SGHAT, CDR2 FQNNGV. V was shortened by 1 base and J by 4 bases, with 11 bases between the two germline ends. The CDR3 loop spans 14 amino acids. The CDR3 DNA follows: TGTGCCAGCAGCTTAGCGTGGCTGACATACGAGCAGTACTTC. Amino acids: CASSLAWLTYEQYF.

This clone occurred once. The chain couples TRBV7-2 to TRBJ1-5, with a weak D call TRBD1 (5 bases). CDR1 SGHTA and CDR2 FQGNSA come from the germline V gene. The CDR3 is 13 residues long. Between the trimmed V and J ends, which lost 4 bases and 5 bases, there was a span of 9 bases. CDR3 region: CASSSSGHQPQHF. Here the CDR3 DNA reads TGTGCCAGCAGCTCTTCAGGGCATCAGCCCCAGCATTTT. The full variable domain, its missing parts supplied by reference TRBV7-2 and TRBJ1-5, is GAGVSQSPSNKVTEKGKDVELRCDPISGHTALYWYRQSLGQGLEFLIYFQGNSAPDKSGLPSDRFSAERTGGSVSTLTIQRTQQEDSAVYLCASSSSGHQPQHFGDGTRLSIL.

This chain connects TRBV28 to TRBJ1-4, with a weak D call TRBD1 (5 bases). Trimming shortened V by 10 bases and J by 8 bases, and 14 bases separated the two germline ends. The CDR3 consists of 12 residues. Germline V gene lookup returns CDR1 MDHEN and CDR2 SYDVKM. The CDR3 DNA is TGTGCCACTTGGGGGGGTGGCGAAAAACTGTTTTTT. Protein: CATWGGGEKLFF.

The chain joins TRBV10-2 to TRBJ1-1; D not certain. Germline CDR1 reads WSHSY; CDR2 reads SAAADI. The CDR3 contains 13 residues. Trimming removed 0 bases at V and 1 base at J, with 3 bases between. The CDR3 is CASSESENTEAFF. The DNA for the CDR3 is TGCGCCAGCAGTGAGTCGGAGAACACTGAAGCTTTCTTT.

The chain employs TRBV5-4 and TRBJ2-3, with 15 positions matching TRBD2. With 4 bases clipped from V and 1 base from J, the junction kept 4 bases outside the gene matches. Germline V gene data show CDR1 as SGHNT and CDR2 as YYREEE (reference sequence). The CDR3 spans 17 residues. CDR3 residues: CASSQGLAGGGTDTQYF. The CDR3 DNA is TGTGCCAGCAGCCAGGGACTAGCGGGAGGAGGCACAGATACGCAGTATTTT.

The gene calls are TRBV25-1 and TRBJ2-1; D is possibly TRBD2 (7 bases). Germline CDR1 MGHDK, CDR2 SYGVNS. CDR3 size: 14 residues. V was trimmed by 3 bases and J by 9 bases, leaving 15 bases between them. The CDR3 region has the DNA TGTGCCAGCAGTGAGCTCGGGGGGCAAAGTGAGCAGTTCTTC. Amino acid sequence: CASSELGGQSEQFF.